Shown below are 8 T cell receptor beta chains from a single sample sequenced in a study of early T cells in non-severe SARS-CoV-2 infection. TCRdb re-analysed the 5' RACE reads in MiXCR, keeping a single row per CDR3 protein. The sample contains 80,000 or so distinct CDR3 sequences, about 11% of which appear only once. The sequencing used whole blood, collected at baseline. Every receptor here comes from an adult who was a healthcare worker with PCR-confirmed SARS-CoV-2 infection or an uninfected control (not recorded which).

V gene TRBV4-1 combines with J gene TRBJ1-3; maybe TRBD1 (5 bases). CDR1 and CDR2 (germline): MGHRA, YSYEKL. The CDR3 sequence is 13 residues long. V lost 4 bases and J lost 2, with 6 bases in between. The CDR3 protein is CASSPGPGNTIYF. Written as DNA, the CDR3 is TGCGCCAGCAGCCCAGGGCCTGGAAACACCATATATTTT.

J is TRBJ2-3 and V is TRBV3-1, with D uncertain. This CDR3 is 15 amino acids long. The germline gives CDR1 LGHDT, CDR2 YNNKEL (reference sequence). V lost 4 bases and J lost 0, with 11 bases in between. In nucleotides, the CDR3 is TGTGCCAGCAGCCTCAAGAATCCAAGCACAGATACGCAGTATTTT. Translated, it gives CASSLKNPSTDTQYF.

The chain has TRBV4-3 and TRBJ2-5, with D unclear. In germline, CDR1 is LGHNA, CDR2 YSLEER. V was trimmed by 4 bases and J by 5 bases, leaving 17 bases between them. The CDR3 loop spans 15 amino acids. CDR3 residues: CASSPCERSGETQYF. The CDR3 DNA follows: TGCGCCAGCAGCCCCTGCGAGAGGTCTGGGGAGACCCAGTACTTC.

This clonotype was counted ten times or more. The chain links TRBV18 to TRBJ1-6; D gene unclear. CDR3 length equals 15 residues. CDR1 is KGHSH and CDR2 is LQKENI in the germline V gene. The V and J ends lost 0 bases and 5 bases respectively, with 8 bases between them. CDR3: CASSPPGENNSPLHF. The CDR3 coding sequence is TGTGCCAGCTCACCACCCGGGGAAAATAATTCACCCCTCCACTTT.

The chain carries TRBV7-8 and TRBJ2-1; the D gene is possibly TRBD1 (5 bases). This CDR3 contains 14 residues. Germline V gene sequence: CDR1 SGHVS, CDR2 FQNEAQ. The V and J ends lost 4 bases and 1 base respectively, with 8 bases between them. The CDR3 loop is CASSSGNSYNEQFF. The CDR3 DNA sequence: TGTGCCAGCAGCTCAGGGAATTCCTACAATGAGCAGTTCTTC. Full variable domain (missing parts from reference TRBV7-8 and TRBJ2-1): GAGVSQSPRYKVAKRGQDVALRCDPISGHVSLFWYQQALGQGPEFLTYFQNEAQLDKSGLPSDRFFAERPEGSVSTLKIQRTQQEDSAVYLCASSSGNSYNEQFFGPGTRLTVL.

This clonotype was detected only once. This chain joins TRBV11-1 and TRBJ1-2; D may be TRBD1 (5 bases). Trimming took 5 bases from V and 4 from J, leaving 14 bases between them. The length of the CDR3 is 14 residues. Germline CDR1 reads SGHAT; CDR2 reads FQDESV (reference sequence). The CDR3 loop reads CASSLNRQSYGYTF. The CDR3 nucleotides read TGTGCCAGCAGCCTTAATCGACAGTCCTATGGCTACACCTTC.

This clonotype was picked up a small number of times. The chain uses TRBV2 and TRBJ2-1; tentative D call: TRBD1 (6 bases). CDR1 and CDR2 from the germline V gene are SNHLY and FYNNEI. CDR3 length equals 13 residues. V was shortened by 7 bases and J by 12 bases, with 19 bases between the two germline ends. The CDR3, as DNA: TGTGCCAGCAACCGGCAACAGGGAATTTGGCAGTTCTTC. It specifies CASNRQQGIWQFF. Full variable domain (rest looked up from reference TRBV2 and TRBJ2-1): EPEVTQTPSHQVTQMGQEVILRCVPISNHLYFYWYRQILGQKVEFLVSFYNNEISEKSEIFDDQFSVERPDGSNFTLKIRSTKLEDSAMYFCASNRQQGIWQFFGPGTRLTVL.

This clonotype appeared many times. The chain uses TRBV7-2 and TRBJ2-3; 9 positions agree with TRBD2. Germline loops: CDR1 SGHTA, CDR2 FQGNSA. The ends lost 2 bases at V and 4 bases at J; junction bases unmatched: 7. The CDR3 runs 16 residues. The CDR3, as DNA: TGTGCCAGCAGCTTAACGGGAGCGGGGGGCGCAGATACGCAGTATTTT. It translates to CASSLTGAGGADTQYF.